Listed below are T cell receptor beta chains from one sample, sequenced in a study of response to subunit inactivated influenza vaccine. Each CDR3 protein is one row after TCRdb ran MiXCR on the RT-PCR reads. This sample has roughly 500,000 distinct CDR3 sequences, with about 15% found just once. The sequences come from CD4+ T cells sorted from PBMCs, collected less than 30 months after vaccination. The origin of the receptors is a man in his fifties or sixties who received an inactivated influenza vaccine. CDR3s leave out the opening cysteine and the closing phenylalanine or tryptophan.

ASSLRGSGRALGEQF TRBV28 15 TRBJ2-1
ASSLALNPQY TRBV7-9 10 TRBJ2-5
ASSSGTENNSPLH TRBV5-5 13 TRBJ1-6
ASSLDSDRTDTQY TRBV5-1 13 TRBJ2-3
SAYTGSALYGYT TRBV20-1 12 TRBJ1-2
AWSGEGGQPQH TRBV30 11 TRBJ1-5
ASSLTSEYGYT TRBV7-2 11 TRBJ1-2
ASSQLVNTGELF TRBV14 12 TRBJ2-2
SASGHRGSYEQY TRBV20-1 12 TRBJ2-7
SASLPDTQY TRBV20-1 9 TRBJ2-3
ASSQVTALTGELF TRBV7-7 13 TRBJ2-2
ASSSQEGIWETQY TRBV9 13 TRBJ2-5
ASSPTWTSGGRYQETQY TRBV7-8 17 TRBJ2-5
ASSAGGSGYT TRBV7-9 10 TRBJ1-2
ASSQGQAGGSKKTVLAKNIQY TRBV4-2 21 TRBJ2-4
SARDLEAVQETQY TRBV20-1 13 TRBJ2-5